Listed below are T cell receptor beta chains from one sample, sequenced in a study of T-cell reconstitution after alpha-beta-depleted transplantation in children. TCRdb passed the PCR reads through MiXCR, listing each CDR3 protein once. In the table there are about 610,000 distinct CDR3 sequences, roughly a tenth of which are singletons. Material: PBMCs from the stem cell graft donor, obtained from the stem cell graft. These receptors came from a human donor who donated a stem cell graft to a child with acute myeloid leukemia. Both conserved end residues are part of each CDR3. Each record gives: V gene, J gene, D gene, clone size, CDR3 DNA, CDR3 protein. The D gene is left open where the match is weak. Where a row states a size, it is once, few, many or the class of an expanded clone; other rows omit it.

TRBV6-1	TRBJ1-1	TRBD1	few	TGTGCCAGCAGGACGGGACAGGCGGTGACTGAAGCTTTCTTT	CASRTGQAVTEAFF
TRBV7-2	TRBJ1-1	-	many	TGTGCCAGCAGCTTAGTAGGGGGGAACACTGAAGCTTTCTTT	CASSLVGGNTEAFF
TRBV29-1	TRBJ2-5	-	few	TGCAGCGTCCTGGCCTGGGGACCCCAAGAGACCCAGTACTTC	CSVLAWGPQETQYF
TRBV30	TRBJ2-1	-	-	TGTGCCTGGAGTGCGTTTGCGCAGGACTACAATGAGCAGTTCTTC	CAWSAFAQDYNEQFF
TRBV3-1	TRBJ1-1	TRBD1	many	TGTGCCAGCAGCCAAGATCGGGGACAGGGCAACACTGAAGCTTTCTTT	CASSQDRGQGNTEAFF
TRBV20-1	TRBJ1-4	-	-	TGCAGTGTTCTCGGACAAGCAAATGAAAAACTGTTTTTT	CSVLGQANEKLFF
TRBV11-2	TRBJ2-5	-	few	TGTGCCAGCAGCCCAAGACAGACGGAGACCCAGTACTTC	CASSPRQTETQYF
TRBV4-3	TRBJ2-1	-	few	TGCGCCAGCAGCCAAAAAAGCCAGGGTACCTACAATGAGCAGTTCTTC	CASSQKSQGTYNEQFF
TRBV6-1	TRBJ2-7	-	-	TGTGCCAGCAGTGAAGCCAAGGTGGGGTTAAGCGAGCAGTACTTC	CASSEAKVGLSEQYF
TRBV7-2	TRBJ2-7	-	-	TGTGCCAGCAGCTTATCCAGGAACGCCTACGAGCAGTACTTC	CASSLSRNAYEQYF
TRBV5-1	TRBJ1-1	-	-	TGCGCCAGCAGCCCGGGACTCCCGGTTGAAGCTTTCTTT	CASSPGLPVEAFF
TRBV20-1	TRBJ2-5	TRBD2	many	TGCAGTGCTTCTAGCGGGAGTTTGGAGACCCAGTACTTC	CSASSGSLETQYF
TRBV29-1	TRBJ1-1	TRBD1	few	TGCAGCGGTAACAGGGGGCAGGCGGTGAACACTGAAGCTTTCTTT	CSGNRGQAVNTEAFF
TRBV19	TRBJ2-3	TRBD2	many	TGTGCCAGTAGTCCCATGGCGGGAGCCGATACGCAGTATTTT	CASSPMAGADTQYF
TRBV27	TRBJ1-2	-	-	TGTGCCAGCAGTTTATGGTCAAAGGGAGACTATGGCTACACCTTC	CASSLWSKGDYGYTF
TRBV27	TRBJ2-3	-	many	TGTGCCAGCAGTCCTAGCCTGGGGGGCGGGAATACGCAGTATTTT	CASSPSLGGGNTQYF
TRBV3-1	TRBJ2-1	-	many	TGTGCCAGCAGCCATAGCGGTTCCTACAATGAGCAGTTCTTC	CASSHSGSYNEQFF
TRBV6-4	TRBJ2-1	TRBD2	many	TGTGCCAGCAGCCCTACGGGGGGATTCGATGAGCAGTTCTTC	CASSPTGGFDEQFF